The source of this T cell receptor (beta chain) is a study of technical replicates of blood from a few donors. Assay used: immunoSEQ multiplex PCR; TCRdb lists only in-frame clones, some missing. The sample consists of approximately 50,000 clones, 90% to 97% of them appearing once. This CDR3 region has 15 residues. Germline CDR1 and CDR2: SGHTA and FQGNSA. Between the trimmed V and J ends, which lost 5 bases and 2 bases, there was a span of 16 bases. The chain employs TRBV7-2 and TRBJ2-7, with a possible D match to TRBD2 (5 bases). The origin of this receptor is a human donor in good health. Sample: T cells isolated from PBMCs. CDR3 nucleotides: TGTGCCAGCAGCCCCCAAGTGGGAGCACCCTACGAGCAGTACTTC. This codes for CASSPQVGAPYEQYF.